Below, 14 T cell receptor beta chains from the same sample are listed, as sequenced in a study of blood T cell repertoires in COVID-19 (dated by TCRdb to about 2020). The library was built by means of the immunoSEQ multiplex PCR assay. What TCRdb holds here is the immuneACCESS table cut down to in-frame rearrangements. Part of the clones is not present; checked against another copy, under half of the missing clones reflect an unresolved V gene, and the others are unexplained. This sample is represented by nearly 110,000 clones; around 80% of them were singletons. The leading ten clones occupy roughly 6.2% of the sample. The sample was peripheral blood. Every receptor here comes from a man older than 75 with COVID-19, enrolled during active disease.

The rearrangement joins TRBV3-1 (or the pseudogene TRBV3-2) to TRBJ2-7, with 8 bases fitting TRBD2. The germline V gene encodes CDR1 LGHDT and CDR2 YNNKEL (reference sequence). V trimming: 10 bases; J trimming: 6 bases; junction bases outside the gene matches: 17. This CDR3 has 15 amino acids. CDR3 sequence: CATTKGSGSPREQYF. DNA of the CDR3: TGTGCCACCACCAAGGGGAGCGGGAGCCCCCGCGAGCAGTACTTC.

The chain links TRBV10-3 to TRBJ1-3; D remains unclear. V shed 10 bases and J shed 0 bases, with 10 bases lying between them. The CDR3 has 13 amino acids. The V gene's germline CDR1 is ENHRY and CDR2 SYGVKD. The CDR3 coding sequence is TGTGCCACCGGACTTACCTCTGGAAACACCATATATTTT. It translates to CATGLTSGNTIYF.

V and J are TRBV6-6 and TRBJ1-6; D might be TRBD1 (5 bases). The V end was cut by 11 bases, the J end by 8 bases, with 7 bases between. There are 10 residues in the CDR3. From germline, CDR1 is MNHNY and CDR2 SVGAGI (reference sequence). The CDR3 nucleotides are TGTGCCGGGGGGTATTCACCCCTCCACTTT. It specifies CAGGYSPLHF.

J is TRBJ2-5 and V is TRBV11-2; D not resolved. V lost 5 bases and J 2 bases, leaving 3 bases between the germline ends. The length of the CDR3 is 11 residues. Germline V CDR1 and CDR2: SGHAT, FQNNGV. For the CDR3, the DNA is TGTGCCAGCAGCGAGCAAGAGACCCAGTACTTC. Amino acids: CASSEQETQYF. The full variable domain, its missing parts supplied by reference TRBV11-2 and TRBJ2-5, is EAGVAQSPRYKIIEKRQSVAFWCNPISGHATLYWYQQILGQGPKLLIQFQNNGVVDDSQLPKDRFSAERLKGVDSTLKIQPAKLEDSAVYLCASSEQETQYFGPGTRLLVL.

CDR3 sequence (DNA): TGTGCCAGCAGTTTTTATGGGACAGGGTGGAATCAGCCCCAGCATTTT. This encodes CASSFYGTGWNQPQHF. The chain joins TRBV28 to TRBJ1-5, with 9 bases aligning to TRBD1. The CDR3 runs 16 residues. Germline loops: CDR1 MDHEN, CDR2 SYDVKM. The junction had 7 bases not matched to a gene; V was cut back by 3 bases and J by 4 bases.

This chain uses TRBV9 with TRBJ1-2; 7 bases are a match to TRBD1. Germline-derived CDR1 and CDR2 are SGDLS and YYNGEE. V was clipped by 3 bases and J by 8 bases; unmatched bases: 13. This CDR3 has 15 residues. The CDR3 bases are TGTGCCAGCAGCGCCGGGACAGATCCAAGGAGGGGCTACACCTTC. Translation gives CASSAGTDPRRGYTF.

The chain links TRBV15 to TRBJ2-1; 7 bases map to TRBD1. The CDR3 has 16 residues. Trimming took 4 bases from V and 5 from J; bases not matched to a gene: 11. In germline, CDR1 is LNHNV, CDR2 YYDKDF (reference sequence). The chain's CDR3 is CATSKNREGAHNEQFF. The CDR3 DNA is TGTGCCACCAGCAAGAACCGCGAGGGGGCCCACAATGAGCAGTTCTTC.

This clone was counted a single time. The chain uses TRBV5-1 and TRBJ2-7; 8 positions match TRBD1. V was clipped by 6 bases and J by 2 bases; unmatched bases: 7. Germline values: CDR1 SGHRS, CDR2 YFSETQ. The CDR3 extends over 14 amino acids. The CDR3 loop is CASTDKTGAYEQYF. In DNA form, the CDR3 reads TGCGCCAGCACCGATAAGACAGGGGCCTACGAGCAGTACTTC. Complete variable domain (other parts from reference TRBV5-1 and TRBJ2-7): KAGVTQTPRYLIKTRGQQVTLSCSPISGHRSVSWYQQTPGQGLQFLFEYFSETQRNKGNFPGRFSGRQFSNSRSEMNVSTLELGDSALYLCASTDKTGAYEQYFGPGTRLTVT.

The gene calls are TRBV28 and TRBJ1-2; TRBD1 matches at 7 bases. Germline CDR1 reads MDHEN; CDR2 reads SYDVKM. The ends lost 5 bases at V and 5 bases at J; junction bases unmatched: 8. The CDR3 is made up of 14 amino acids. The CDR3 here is CASSPGTAVYGYTF. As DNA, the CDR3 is TGTGCCAGCAGTCCCGGGACAGCCGTTTATGGCTACACCTTC.

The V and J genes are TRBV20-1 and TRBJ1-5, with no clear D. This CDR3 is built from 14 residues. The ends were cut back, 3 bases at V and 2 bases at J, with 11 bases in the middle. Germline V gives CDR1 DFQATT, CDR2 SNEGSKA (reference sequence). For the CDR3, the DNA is TGCAGTGCTAGTCCAGGATTGGGCAATCAGCCCCAGCATTTT. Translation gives CSASPGLGNQPQHF.

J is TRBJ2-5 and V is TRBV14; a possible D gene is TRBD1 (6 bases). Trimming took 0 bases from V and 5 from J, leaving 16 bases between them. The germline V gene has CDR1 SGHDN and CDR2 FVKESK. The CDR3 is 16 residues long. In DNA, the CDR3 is TGTGCCAGCAGCCAAGATTGGGACACCCGGAGGGAGACCCAGTACTTC. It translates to CASSQDWDTRRETQYF.

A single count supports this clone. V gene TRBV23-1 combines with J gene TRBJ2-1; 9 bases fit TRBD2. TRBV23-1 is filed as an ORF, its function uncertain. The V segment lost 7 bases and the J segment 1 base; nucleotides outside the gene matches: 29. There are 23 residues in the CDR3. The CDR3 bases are TGCGCCAGCACCCCGACAGGGACTTTACTCGGGGATTGCGGGAGGGGATCCTACAATGAGCAGTTCTTC. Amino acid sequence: CASTPTGTLLGDCGRGSYNEQFF.

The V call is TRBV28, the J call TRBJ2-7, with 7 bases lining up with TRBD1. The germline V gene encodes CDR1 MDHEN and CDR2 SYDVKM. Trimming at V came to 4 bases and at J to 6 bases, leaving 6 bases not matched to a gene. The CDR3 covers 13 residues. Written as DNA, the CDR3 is TGTGCCAGCAGTTATAACAGGGGTCGCGAGCAGTACTTC. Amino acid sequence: CASSYNRGREQYF.

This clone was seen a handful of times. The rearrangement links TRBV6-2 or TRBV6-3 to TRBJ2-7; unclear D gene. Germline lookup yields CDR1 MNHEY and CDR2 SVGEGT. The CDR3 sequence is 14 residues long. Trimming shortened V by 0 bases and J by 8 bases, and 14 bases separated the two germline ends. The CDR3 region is CASSYSAAPAKQYF. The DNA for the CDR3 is TGTGCCAGCAGTTACTCGGCGGCCCCCGCCAAGCAGTACTTC.